Listed here are 17 T cell receptor beta chains from one sample, sequenced in a study of blood T cells in healthy people across ages. Through a sample-barcoded 5' primer and a J-beta primer mix, a second PCR was run for 7 to 11 cycles. A single record per CDR3 protein comes from TCRdb applying MiXCR to the 5' RACE reads. The table shows 650,000 to 800,000 distinct CDR3 sequences, with approximately 44% occurring only once. Sequencing was performed on blood. The source of these receptors is a man aged 60 to 75 in good health.

This clonotype came up a few times. The chain carries TRBV12-3 or TRBV12-4 and TRBJ2-7; D might be TRBD1 (6 bases). The CDR3 covers 14 residues. The germline V and J ends were trimmed by 6 bases and 4 bases, with 16 bases remaining between them. For the CDR3, the DNA is TGTGCCAGCAGCGCAGGGGCTTCCCCTTACGAGCAGTACTTC. This sequence encodes CASSAGASPYEQYF.

Only a few counts were recorded for this clonotype. V usage is TRBV6-2 or TRBV6-3 and J usage is TRBJ2-7, with 9 bases identical to TRBD2. Trimming cost V 4 bases and J 4 bases; bases outside gene matches: 5. The V gene's germline CDR1 is MNHEY and CDR2 SVGEGT. The CDR3 runs to 14 residues. The DNA of the CDR3 is TGTGCCAGCAGTTTGACTAGCGGTAAATACGAGCAGTACTTC. This sequence encodes CASSLTSGKYEQYF.

The rearrangement uses TRBV6-5 and TRBJ2-7, with D possibly TRBD1 on 6 matching bases. V shed 0 bases and J shed 3 bases, with 12 bases lying between them. The V gene's germline CDR1 is MNHEY and CDR2 SVGAGI. The CDR3 extends over 15 amino acids. Here the CDR3 DNA reads TGTGCCAGCAGTTACTCCTACAGGGAAAGCTACGAGCAGTACTTC. Protein sequence: CASSYSYRESYEQYF.

This clonotype was observed a handful of times. The J gene is TRBJ2-3, the V gene TRBV27; D gene uncertain. V lost 9 bases and J 1 base, leaving 11 bases between the germline ends. CDR1 is MNHEY and CDR2 is SMNVEV in the germline V gene (reference sequence). The CDR3 is made up of 13 amino acids. The DNA of the CDR3 is TGTGCCAGTGTATCACCGCGCACAGATACGCAGTATTTT. Translating it yields CASVSPRTDTQYF.

The chain joins TRBV6-2 or TRBV6-3 to TRBJ2-1; 9 bases are shared with TRBD2. Trimming cost V 4 bases and J 6 bases; bases outside gene matches: 7. This CDR3 contains 15 residues. Germline-derived CDR1 and CDR2 are MNHEY and SVGEGT. The CDR3 sequence is CASSSYSGGSNEQFF. DNA for the CDR3: TGTGCCAGCAGTTCCTATAGCGGGGGTAGCAATGAGCAGTTCTTC.

This chain joins TRBV7-2 and TRBJ1-6; D is perhaps TRBD1 (6 bases). The V gene's germline CDR1 is SGHTA and CDR2 FQGNSA. Trimming pared 2 bases from V and 10 bases from J, leaving 18 bases between. The CDR3 spans 16 residues. DNA for the CDR3: TGTGCCAGCAGCTTAAGCCCTGGAGGGGGTCAATCACCCCTCCACTTT. Its protein is CASSLSPGGGQSPLHF.

A single count supports this clonotype. The chain uses TRBV9 and TRBJ2-3, with D possibly TRBD2 on 5 matching bases. Trimming removed 4 bases at V and 4 bases at J, with 13 bases between. The CDR3 length is 14 residues. Per germline, CDR1 SGDLS and CDR2 YYNGEE. CDR3 sequence reads: CASSPYPGSDTQYF. The CDR3 coding sequence is TGTGCCAGCAGCCCTTATCCGGGGTCAGATACGCAGTATTTT. Based on the CDR3 plus reference TRBV9 and TRBJ2-3, the full variable domain is DSGVTQTPKHLITATGQRVTLRCSPRSGDLSVYWYQQSLDQGLQFLIQYYNGEERAKGNILERFSAQQFPDLHSELNLSSLELGDSALYFCASSPYPGSDTQYFGPGTRLTVL.

At least ten counts were recorded for this clonotype. V is TRBV7-9 and J is TRBJ1-1; possibly TRBD1 for D (5 bases). The CDR3 is made up of 13 amino acids. V was pared by 2 bases and J by 4 bases, with 8 bases between. Germline CDR1 SEHNR, CDR2 FQNEAQ (reference sequence). The CDR3 nucleotides read TGTGCCAGCAGCTTACAAGGGGTCACTGAAGCTTTCTTT. This translates into CASSLQGVTEAFF.

This clonotype has a handful of counts. The CDR3 region has the DNA TGTGCCAGCAGTAAAAGGACAGGCCCTCAGGAGCAGTACTTC. Its protein is CASSKRTGPQEQYF. V and J are TRBV12-3 or TRBV12-4 and TRBJ2-7; the match to TRBD1 covers 7 bases. The V and J ends lost 5 bases and 7 bases, in that order; junction bases with no gene match: 11. The CDR3 is made up of 14 amino acids.

This clonotype was seen more than once but under ten times. This chain joins TRBV18 and TRBJ2-1; no clear D. Trimming shortened V by 6 bases and J by 5 bases, and 11 bases separated the two germline ends. The length of the CDR3 is 13 residues. Germline CDR1 and CDR2: KGHSH and LQKENI. This CDR3 is CASSPLRDNEQFF. CDR3 sequence (DNA): TGTGCCAGCTCCCCCCTCCGGGACAATGAGCAGTTCTTC. The full variable domain, completed using reference TRBV18 and TRBJ2-1, is NAGVMQNPRHLVRRRGQEARLRCSPMKGHSHVYWYRQLPEEGLKFMVYLQKENIIDESGMPKERFSAEFPKEGPSILRIQQVVRGDSAAYFCASSPLRDNEQFFGPGTRLTVL.

This clonotype was seen only a few times. V gene TRBV20-1 combines with J gene TRBJ2-1; the match to TRBD2 covers 10 bases. Per the germline V gene, CDR1 is DFQATT and CDR2 is SNEGSKA (reference sequence). Germline trimming cut 5 bases from V and 1 base from J; bases unmatched to any gene: 8. CDR3 length equals 16 residues. The CDR3 sequence is CSALGLSGGSYNEQFF. The CDR3 DNA follows: TGCAGTGCTCTCGGACTTAGCGGGGGGTCCTACAATGAGCAGTTCTTC.

CDR3 nucleotides: TGTGCCAGCTTCGGGAGTTCCTCGGGAGAAAAACTGTTTTTT. Translating gives CASFGSSSGEKLFF. The V gene is TRBV6-1, the J gene TRBJ1-4; D unresolved. CDR3 length: 14 residues. Trimming shortened V by 8 bases and J by 8 bases, and 18 bases separated the two germline ends. In germline, CDR1 is MNHNS, CDR2 SASEGT.

This chain joins TRBV5-1 and TRBJ1-2; no reliable D call. Trimming stripped 4 bases from V and 6 bases from J, with 7 bases between. Germline CDR1 SGHRS, CDR2 YFSETQ. This CDR3 is built from 11 residues. In DNA form, the CDR3 reads TGCGCCAGCAGCCTCGACGATGGCTACACCTTC. This sequence encodes CASSLDDGYTF.

This clonotype was seen more than once but under ten times. V usage is TRBV2 and J usage is TRBJ2-7; D is unresolved. CDR3 length: 13 amino acids. CDR1 is SNHLY, CDR2 FYNNEI, per germline. The V end was cut by 4 bases, the J end by 2 bases, with 9 bases between. CDR3 protein: CASSGVAAYEQYF. CDR3 nucleotides: TGTGCCAGCAGTGGGGTGGCAGCCTACGAGCAGTACTTC.

This clonotype has a handful of counts. The chain employs TRBV7-9 and TRBJ2-7, with 9 bases lining up with TRBD1. V was clipped by 5 bases and J by 4 bases; unmatched bases: 9. The CDR3 is 15 residues long. The germline gives CDR1 SEHNR, CDR2 FQNEAQ (reference sequence). The CDR3 region has the DNA TGTGCCAGCAGCCGCGGGACAGGGAAGGGTTACGAGCAGTACTTC. Translating gives CASSRGTGKGYEQYF.

This clonotype was picked up one time. This chain joins TRBV4-1 and TRBJ2-5, with D possibly matching TRBD2 (7 bases). Germline lookup yields CDR1 MGHRA and CDR2 YSYEKL. The CDR3 consists of 15 residues. Trimming left V 4 bases short and J 4 bases short, with 16 bases between. Here the CDR3 reads CASSPQGRDGETQYF. The CDR3 DNA is TGCGCCAGCAGCCCGCAGGGGAGGGATGGAGAGACCCAGTACTTC.

This clonotype has more than one count but fewer than ten. The CDR3 DNA follows: TGCGCCAGCAGCTTTTTTGACAGAGATTCACCCCTCCACTTT. It codes for CASSFFDRDSPLHF. The gene calls are TRBV5-1 and TRBJ1-6; D might be TRBD1 (5 bases). The germline V gene encodes CDR1 SGHRS and CDR2 YFSETQ. Deletions cut 2 bases from V and 8 bases from J, with 11 bases between. This CDR3 has 14 amino acids.